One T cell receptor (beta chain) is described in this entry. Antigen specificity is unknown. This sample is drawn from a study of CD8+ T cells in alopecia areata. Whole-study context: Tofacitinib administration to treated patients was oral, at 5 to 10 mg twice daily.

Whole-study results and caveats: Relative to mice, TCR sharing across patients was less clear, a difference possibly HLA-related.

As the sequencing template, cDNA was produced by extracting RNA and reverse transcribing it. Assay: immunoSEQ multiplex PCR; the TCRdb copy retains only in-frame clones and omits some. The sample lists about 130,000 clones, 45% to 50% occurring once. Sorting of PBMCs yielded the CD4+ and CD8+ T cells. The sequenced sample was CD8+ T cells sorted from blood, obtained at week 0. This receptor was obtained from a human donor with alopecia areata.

In nucleotides, the CDR3 is TGTGCCAGCAGTGAAGATGGCACTAGCGGGGGGGCTGGAAACATTCAGTACTTC. Amino acids: CASSEDGTSGGAGNIQYF. This chain links TRBV6-1 with TRBJ2-4; 13 positions agree with TRBD2. Looked up from germline, CDR1 is MNHNS and CDR2 is SASEGT. The CDR3 length is 18 residues. Trimming took 1 base from V and 6 from J; bases not matched to a gene: 9.